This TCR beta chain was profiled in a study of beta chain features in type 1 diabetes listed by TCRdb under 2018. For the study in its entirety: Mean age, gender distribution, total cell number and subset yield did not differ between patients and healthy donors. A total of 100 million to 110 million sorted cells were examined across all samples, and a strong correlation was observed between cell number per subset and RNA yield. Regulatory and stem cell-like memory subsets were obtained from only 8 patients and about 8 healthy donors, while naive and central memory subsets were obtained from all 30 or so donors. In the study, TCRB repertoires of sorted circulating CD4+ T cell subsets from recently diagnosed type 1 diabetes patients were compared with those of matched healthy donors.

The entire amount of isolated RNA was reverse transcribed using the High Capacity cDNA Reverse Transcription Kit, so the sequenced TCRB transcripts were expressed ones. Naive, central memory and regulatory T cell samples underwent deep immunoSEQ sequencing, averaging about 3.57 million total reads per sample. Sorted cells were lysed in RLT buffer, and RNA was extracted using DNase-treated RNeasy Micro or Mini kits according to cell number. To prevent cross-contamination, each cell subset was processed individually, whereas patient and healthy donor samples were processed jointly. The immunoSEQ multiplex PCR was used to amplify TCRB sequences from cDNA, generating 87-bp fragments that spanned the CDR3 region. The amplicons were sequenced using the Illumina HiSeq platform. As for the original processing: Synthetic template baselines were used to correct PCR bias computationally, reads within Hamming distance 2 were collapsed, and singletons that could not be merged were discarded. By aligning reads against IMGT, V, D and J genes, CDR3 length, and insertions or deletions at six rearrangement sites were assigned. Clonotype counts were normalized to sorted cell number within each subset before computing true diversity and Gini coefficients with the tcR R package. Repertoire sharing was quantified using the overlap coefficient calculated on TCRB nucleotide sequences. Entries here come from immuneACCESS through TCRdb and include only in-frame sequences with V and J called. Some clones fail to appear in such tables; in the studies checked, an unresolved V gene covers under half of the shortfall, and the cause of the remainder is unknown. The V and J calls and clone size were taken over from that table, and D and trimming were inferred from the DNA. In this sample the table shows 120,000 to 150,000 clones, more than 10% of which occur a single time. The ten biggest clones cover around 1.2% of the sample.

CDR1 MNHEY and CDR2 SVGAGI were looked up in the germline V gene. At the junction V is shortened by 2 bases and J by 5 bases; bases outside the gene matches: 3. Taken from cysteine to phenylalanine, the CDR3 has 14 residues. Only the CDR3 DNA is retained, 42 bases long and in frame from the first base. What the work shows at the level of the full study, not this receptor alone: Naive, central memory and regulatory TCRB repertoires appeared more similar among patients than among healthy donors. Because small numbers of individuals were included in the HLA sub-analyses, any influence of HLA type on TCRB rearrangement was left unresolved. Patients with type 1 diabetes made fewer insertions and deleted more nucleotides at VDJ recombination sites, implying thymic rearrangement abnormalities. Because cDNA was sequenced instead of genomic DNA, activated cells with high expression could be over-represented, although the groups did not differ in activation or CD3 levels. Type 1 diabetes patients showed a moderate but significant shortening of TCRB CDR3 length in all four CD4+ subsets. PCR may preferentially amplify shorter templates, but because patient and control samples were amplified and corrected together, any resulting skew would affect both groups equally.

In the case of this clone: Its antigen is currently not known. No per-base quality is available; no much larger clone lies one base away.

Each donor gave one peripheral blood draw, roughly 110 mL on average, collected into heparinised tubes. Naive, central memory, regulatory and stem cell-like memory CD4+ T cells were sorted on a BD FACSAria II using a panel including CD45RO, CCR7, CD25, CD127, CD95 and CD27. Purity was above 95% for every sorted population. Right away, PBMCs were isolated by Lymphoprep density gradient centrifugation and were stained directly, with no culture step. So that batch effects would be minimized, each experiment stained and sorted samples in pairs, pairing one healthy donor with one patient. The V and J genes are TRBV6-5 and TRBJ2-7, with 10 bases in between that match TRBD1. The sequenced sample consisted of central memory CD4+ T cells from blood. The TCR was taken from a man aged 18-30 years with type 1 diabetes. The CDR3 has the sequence CASSYVGQGNEQYF. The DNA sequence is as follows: TGTGCCAGCAGTTACGTGGGACAGGGGAACGAGCAGTACTTC.